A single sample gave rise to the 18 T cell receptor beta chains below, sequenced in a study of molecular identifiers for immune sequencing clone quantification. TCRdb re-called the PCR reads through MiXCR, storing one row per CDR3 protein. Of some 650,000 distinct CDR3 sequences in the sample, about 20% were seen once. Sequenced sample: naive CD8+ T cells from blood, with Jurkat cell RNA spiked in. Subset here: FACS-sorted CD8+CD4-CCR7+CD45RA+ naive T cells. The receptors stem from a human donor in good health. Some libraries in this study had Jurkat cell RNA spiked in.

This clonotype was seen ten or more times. The CDR3 DNA is TGTGCCAGCATCGAGGGGACCCAGGGGGCACACGAGCAGTACTTC. Protein sequence: CASIEGTQGAHEQYF. The genes are TRBV7-9 and TRBJ2-7; 8 nucleotides align to TRBD1. Germline values: CDR1 SEHNR, CDR2 FQNEAQ (reference sequence). This CDR3 comprises 15 residues. J gave up 5 bases and V 7 bases, and 13 bases lay outside the gene matches.

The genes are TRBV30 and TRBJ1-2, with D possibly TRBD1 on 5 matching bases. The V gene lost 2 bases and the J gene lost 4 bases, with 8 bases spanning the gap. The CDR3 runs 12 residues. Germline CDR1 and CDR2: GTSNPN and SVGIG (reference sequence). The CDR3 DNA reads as TGTGCCTGGAGTTTAGGGACCTATGGCTACACCTTC. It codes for CAWSLGTYGYTF. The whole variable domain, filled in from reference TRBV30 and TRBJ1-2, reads SQTIHQWPATLVQPVGSPLSLECTVEGTSNPNLYWYRQAAGRGLQLLFYSVGIGQISSEVPQNLSASRPQDRQFILSSKKLLLSDSGFYLCAWSLGTYGYTFGSGTRLTVV.

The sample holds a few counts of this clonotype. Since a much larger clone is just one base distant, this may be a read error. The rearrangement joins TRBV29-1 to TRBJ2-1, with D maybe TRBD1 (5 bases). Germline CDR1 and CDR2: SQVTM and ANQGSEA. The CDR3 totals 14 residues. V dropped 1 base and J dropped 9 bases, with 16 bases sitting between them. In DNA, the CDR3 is TGCAGCGTTGAAGGTTTGGGGCCGGTTGGTGAGCAGTTCTTC. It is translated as CSVEGLGPVGEQFF.

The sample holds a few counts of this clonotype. CDR3 sequence reads: CASSLFSQGDGYTF. The DNA of the CDR3 is TGTGCCAGCAGTTTATTTAGCCAGGGGGATGGCTACACCTTC. V usage is TRBV28 and J usage is TRBJ1-2; 7 nucleotides agree with TRBD1. Germline CDR1 reads MDHEN; CDR2 reads SYDVKM. The junction had 5 bases not matched to a gene; V was cut back by 1 base and J by 6 bases. The length of the CDR3 is 14 residues.

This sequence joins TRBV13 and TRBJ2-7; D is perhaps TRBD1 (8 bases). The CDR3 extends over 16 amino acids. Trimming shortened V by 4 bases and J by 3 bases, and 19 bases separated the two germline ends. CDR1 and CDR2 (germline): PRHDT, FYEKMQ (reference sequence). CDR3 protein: CASSSQGASGNYEQYF. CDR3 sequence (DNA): TGTGCCAGCAGCTCCCAGGGGGCGAGCGGGAACTACGAGCAGTACTTC.

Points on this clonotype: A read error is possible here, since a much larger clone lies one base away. CDR3 in DNA: TGTGCCATCAAGGGGGGGCCTGAAGCTTTCTTT. Protein: CAIKGGPEAFF. The V and J genes are TRBV25-1 and TRBJ1-1; D is perhaps TRBD1 (6 bases). This CDR3 region has 11 residues. V shed 10 bases and J shed 6 bases, with 12 bases lying between them. Germline assignment: CDR1 MGHDK and CDR2 SYGVNS.

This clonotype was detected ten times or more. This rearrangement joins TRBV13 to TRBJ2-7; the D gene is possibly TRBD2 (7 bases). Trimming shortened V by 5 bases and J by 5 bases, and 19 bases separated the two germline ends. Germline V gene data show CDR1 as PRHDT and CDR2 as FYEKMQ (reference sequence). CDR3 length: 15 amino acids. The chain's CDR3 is CASSPGGQGQHEQYF. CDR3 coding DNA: TGTGCCAGCAGCCCCGGGGGGCAGGGTCAACACGAGCAGTACTTC. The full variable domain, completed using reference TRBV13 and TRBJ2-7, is AAGVIQSPRHLIKEKRETATLKCYPIPRHDTVYWYQQGPGQDPQFLISFYEKMQSDKGSIPDRFSAQQFSDYHSELNMSSLELGDSALYFCASSPGGQGQHEQYFGPGTRLTVT.

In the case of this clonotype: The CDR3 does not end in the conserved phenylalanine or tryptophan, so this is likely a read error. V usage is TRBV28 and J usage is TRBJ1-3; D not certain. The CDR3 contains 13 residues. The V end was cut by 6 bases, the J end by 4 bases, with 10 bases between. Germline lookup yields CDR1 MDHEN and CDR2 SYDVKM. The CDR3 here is CASSPRRGNTIYL. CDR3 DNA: TGTGCCAGCAGCCCTCGTCGGGGAAACACCATATATCTT.

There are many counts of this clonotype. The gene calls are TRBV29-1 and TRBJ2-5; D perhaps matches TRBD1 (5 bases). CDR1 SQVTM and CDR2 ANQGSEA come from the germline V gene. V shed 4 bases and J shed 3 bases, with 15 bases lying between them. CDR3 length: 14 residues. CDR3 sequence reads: CSVVGAYGEETQYF. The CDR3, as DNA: TGCAGCGTTGTAGGGGCCTACGGAGAAGAGACCCAGTACTTC.

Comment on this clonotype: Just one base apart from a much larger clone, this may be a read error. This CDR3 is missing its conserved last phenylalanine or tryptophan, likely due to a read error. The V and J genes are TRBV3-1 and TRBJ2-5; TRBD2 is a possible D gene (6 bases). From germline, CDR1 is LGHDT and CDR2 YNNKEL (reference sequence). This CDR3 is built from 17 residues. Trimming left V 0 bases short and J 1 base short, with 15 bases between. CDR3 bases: TGTGCCAGCAGCCAAGATTTGGCTAGCGTTCTCCAAGAGACCCAGTACCTC. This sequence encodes CASSQDLASVLQETQYL.

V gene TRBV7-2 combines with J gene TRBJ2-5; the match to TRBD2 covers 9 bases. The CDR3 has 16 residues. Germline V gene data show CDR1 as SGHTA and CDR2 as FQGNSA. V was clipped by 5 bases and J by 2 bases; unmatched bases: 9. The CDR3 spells CASSHLAGDIQETQYF. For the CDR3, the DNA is TGTGCCAGCAGCCACTTAGCGGGAGACATACAAGAGACCCAGTACTTC.

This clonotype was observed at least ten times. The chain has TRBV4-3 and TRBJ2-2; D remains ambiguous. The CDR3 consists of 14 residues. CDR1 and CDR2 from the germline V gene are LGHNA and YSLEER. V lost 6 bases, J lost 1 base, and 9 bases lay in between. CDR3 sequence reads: CASRVGVNTGELFF. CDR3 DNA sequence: TGCGCCAGCAGAGTTGGAGTGAACACCGGGGAGCTGTTTTTT.

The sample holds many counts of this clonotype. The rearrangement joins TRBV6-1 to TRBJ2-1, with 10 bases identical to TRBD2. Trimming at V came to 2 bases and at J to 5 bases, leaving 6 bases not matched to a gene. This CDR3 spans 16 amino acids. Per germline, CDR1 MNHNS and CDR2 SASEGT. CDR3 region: CASSESPSGGDNEQFF. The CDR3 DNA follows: TGTGCCAGCAGTGAAAGCCCTAGCGGGGGAGACAATGAGCAGTTCTTC.

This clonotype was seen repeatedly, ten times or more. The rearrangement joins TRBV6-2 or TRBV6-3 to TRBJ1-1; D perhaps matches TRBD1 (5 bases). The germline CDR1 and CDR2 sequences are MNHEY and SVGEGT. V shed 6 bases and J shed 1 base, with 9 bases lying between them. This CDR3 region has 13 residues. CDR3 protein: CASRPGRNTEAFF. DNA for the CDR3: TGTGCCAGCAGACCAGGGAGGAACACTGAAGCTTTCTTT.

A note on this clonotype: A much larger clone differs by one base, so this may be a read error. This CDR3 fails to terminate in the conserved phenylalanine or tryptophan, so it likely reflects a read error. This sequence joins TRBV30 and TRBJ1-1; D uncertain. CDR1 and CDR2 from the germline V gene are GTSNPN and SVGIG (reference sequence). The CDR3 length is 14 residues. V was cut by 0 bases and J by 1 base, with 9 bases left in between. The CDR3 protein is CAWSVGQQNTEAFS. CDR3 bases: TGTGCCTGGAGTGTAGGGCAGCAGAACACTGAAGCTTTCTCT.

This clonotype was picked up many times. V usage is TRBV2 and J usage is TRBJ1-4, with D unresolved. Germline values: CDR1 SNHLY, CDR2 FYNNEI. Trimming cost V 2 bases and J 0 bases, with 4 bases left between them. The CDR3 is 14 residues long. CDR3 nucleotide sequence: TGTGCCAGCAGTGAATGGACAACTAATGAAAAACTGTTTTTT. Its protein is CASSEWTTNEKLFF.

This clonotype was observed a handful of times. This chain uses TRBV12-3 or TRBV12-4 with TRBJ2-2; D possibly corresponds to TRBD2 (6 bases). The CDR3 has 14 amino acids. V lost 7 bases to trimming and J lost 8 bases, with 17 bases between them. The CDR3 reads CASNLLGEAGELFF. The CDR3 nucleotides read TGTGCCAGCAACCTTCTCGGGGAGGCGGGGGAGCTGTTTTTT.

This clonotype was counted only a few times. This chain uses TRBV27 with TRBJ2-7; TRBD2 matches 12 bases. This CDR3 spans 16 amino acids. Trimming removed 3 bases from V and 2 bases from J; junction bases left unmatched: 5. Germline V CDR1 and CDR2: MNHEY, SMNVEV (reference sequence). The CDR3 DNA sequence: TGTGCCAGCAGTTTGGCGCTAGCGGGAGGGGCCTACGAGCAGTACTTC. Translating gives CASSLALAGGAYEQYF.